The 20 T cell receptor beta chains reported below all come from one sample, sequenced in a study of CD8+CD57+ T cells in acquired aplastic anemia. The template for TCR beta VDJ and CDR3 sequence profiling was genomic DNA. MiXCR, applied by TCRdb to the reads, yields one record per CDR3 protein. The data contain 190,000 or so distinct CDR3 sequences, 61% of them singletons. Source material: sorted CD4+, CD8+, or CD8+CD57+ T cells (not recorded which) from PBMCs. The receptors were gathered from a human donor in good health.

The CDR3 region is CSARDPSGRAEPDTQYF. For the CDR3, the DNA is TGCAGTGCTAGAGATCCTAGCGGGAGGGCCGAACCAGATACGCAGTATTTT. This rearrangement joins TRBV20-1 to TRBJ2-3; 12 bases are a match to TRBD2. The J segment lost 4 bases and the V segment lost 0 bases, leaving 8 bases of the junction unmatched. The germline CDR1 and CDR2 sequences are DFQATT and SNEGSKA (reference sequence). The CDR3 totals 17 residues.

CDR3 bases: TGTGCCAGCAGCCAAGATTTCGGGGACTCACCCCTCCACTTT. Protein product: CASSQDFGDSPLHF. The chain is built from TRBV14 and TRBJ1-6, with D perhaps TRBD1 (5 bases). V was cut by 0 bases and J by 10 bases, with 10 bases left in between. Per the germline V gene, CDR1 is SGHDN and CDR2 is FVKESK. CDR3 length: 14 amino acids.

This clonotype was observed a single time. This chain links TRBV5-1 with TRBJ2-7; D unresolved. Trimming removed 1 base at V and 2 bases at J, with 10 bases between. This CDR3 is 14 amino acids long. Germline CDR1 reads SGHRS; CDR2 reads YFSETQ. The CDR3 here is CASSLTVEAYEQYF. The DNA of the CDR3 is TGCGCCAGCAGCTTGACAGTAGAGGCCTACGAGCAGTACTTC. The variable domain in full, completed from reference TRBV5-1 and TRBJ2-7, reads KAGVTQTPRYLIKTRGQQVTLSCSPISGHRSVSWYQQTPGQGLQFLFEYFSETQRNKGNFPGRFSGRQFSNSRSEMNVSTLELGDSALYLCASSLTVEAYEQYFGPGTRLTVT.

In this sample, this clonotype turned up many times. The chain couples TRBV11-2 to TRBJ2-7; 8 bases agree with TRBD2. The length of the CDR3 is 13 residues. The ends lost 5 bases at V and 5 bases at J; junction bases unmatched: 5. Germline loops: CDR1 SGHAT, CDR2 FQNNGV. The CDR3 sequence is CASSSGGTNEQYF. Here the CDR3 DNA reads TGTGCCAGCAGCAGCGGGGGCACCAACGAGCAGTACTTC.

This sequence joins TRBV2 and TRBJ2-1, with 13 positions matching TRBD2. The CDR3 contains 15 residues. The germline gives CDR1 SNHLY, CDR2 FYNNEI. The ends lost 8 bases at V and 10 bases at J; junction bases unmatched: 11. Written as DNA, the CDR3 is TGTGCCAGCCACCCCGGGACTAGCGGGATTCGGGAGCAGTTCTTC. This gives the protein CASHPGTSGIREQFF.

V and J are TRBV10-1 and TRBJ2-2; 9 positions agree with TRBD1. Germline loops: CDR1 WNHNN, CDR2 SYGVQD (reference sequence). The CDR3 is 16 residues long. Trimming removed 5 bases from V and 5 bases from J; junction bases left unmatched: 9. CDR3 sequence reads: CASSNATGGITGELFF. Written as DNA, the CDR3 is TGCGCCAGCAGTAACGCGACAGGGGGAATAACCGGGGAGCTGTTTTTT.

This clonotype was detected ten times or more. The chain couples TRBV24-1 to TRBJ2-2, with 9 bases that match TRBD2. This CDR3 has 16 residues. The V and J ends lost 4 bases and 3 bases, in that order; junction bases with no gene match: 5. The germline V gene encodes CDR1 KGHDR and CDR2 SFDVKD. CDR3 coding DNA: TGTGCCACCAGTGAAGGAGCGGGGGGCCACACCGGGGAGCTGTTTTTT. Translation gives CATSEGAGGHTGELFF.

This clonotype was seen more than once but under ten times. A much larger clonotype is one base distant, so this may be a read error. The chain uses TRBV7-9 and TRBJ1-5; possibly TRBD1 for D (6 bases). V lost 5 bases to trimming and J lost 2 bases, with 7 bases between them. The length of the CDR3 is 13 residues. Germline CDR1 is SEHNR and CDR2 is FQNEAQ (reference sequence). CDR3 nucleotide sequence: TGTGCCAGCAGCCGACAGGGCAATCAGCCCCAGCATTTT. Its translation is CASSRQGNQPQHF.

There are a few counts of this clonotype. V and J are TRBV29-1 and TRBJ2-7; TRBD1 matches at 11 bases. J lost 3 bases, V lost 6 bases, and 4 bases had no gene match. The CDR3 consists of 13 residues. CDR1 is SQVTM and CDR2 is ANQGSEA in the germline V gene. This chain's CDR3 is CSVGTGGRYEQYF. Here the CDR3 DNA reads TGCAGCGTAGGGACAGGGGGGCGCTACGAGCAGTACTTC.

The chain uses TRBV19 and TRBJ1-6; 7 bases match TRBD1. J was trimmed by 4 bases and V by 6 bases; bases with no gene match: 3. Germline lookup yields CDR1 LNHDA and CDR2 SQIVND (reference sequence). The CDR3 extends over 14 amino acids. The CDR3 DNA reads TGTGCCAGTAGACCGGACAGGTATAATTCACCCCTCCACTTT. Amino acids: CASRPDRYNSPLHF. The whole variable domain, filled in from reference TRBV19 and TRBJ1-6, reads DGGITQSPKYLFRKEGQNVTLSCEQNLNHDAMYWYRQDPGQGLRLIYYSQIVNDFQKGDIAEGYSVSREKKESFPLTVTSAQKNPTAFYLCASRPDRYNSPLHFGNGTRLTVT.

The chain carries TRBV9 and TRBJ1-1; 9 nucleotides agree with TRBD1. Germline CDR1 SGDLS, CDR2 YYNGEE. J gave up 5 bases and V 2 bases, and 7 bases lay outside the gene matches. The CDR3 is 15 amino acids. The CDR3 DNA is TGTGCCAGCAGCGTCGACGGGACAGGGAGGACTGAAGCTTTCTTT. Encoded protein: CASSVDGTGRTEAFF.

The rearrangement joins TRBV20-1 to TRBJ2-1; D gene ambiguous. Trimming shortened V by 0 bases and J by 0 bases, and 9 bases separated the two germline ends. The CDR3 has 15 amino acids. The germline V gene has CDR1 DFQATT and CDR2 SNEGSKA (reference sequence). The CDR3 spells CSARDLRISYNEQFF. The DNA of the CDR3 is TGCAGTGCTAGAGATCTCAGAATCTCCTACAATGAGCAGTTCTTC.

The chain employs TRBV24-1 and TRBJ2-3; 10 nucleotides line up with TRBD2. V lost 3 bases to trimming and J lost 1 base; unmatched junction nucleotides: 3. The CDR3 sequence is 16 residues long. Per germline, CDR1 KGHDR and CDR2 SFDVKD. Here the CDR3 DNA reads TGTGCCACCAGTGATAATCTAGCGGGGGGCACAGATACGCAGTATTTT. Its protein product is CATSDNLAGGTDTQYF.

The genes are TRBV29-1 and TRBJ2-7; no clear D gene. Germline V gives CDR1 SQVTM, CDR2 ANQGSEA. The CDR3 contains 12 residues. Trimming took off 4 bases at V and 4 bases at J, with 11 bases between the two ends. CDR3 sequence: CSVGMGIYEQYF. The CDR3 DNA reads as TGCAGCGTTGGAATGGGGATTTACGAGCAGTACTTC.

The chain carries TRBV10-2 and TRBJ1-1; D unclear. Germline loops: CDR1 WSHSY, CDR2 SAAADI. V lost 0 bases, J lost 0 bases, and 8 bases lay in between. The CDR3 has 15 amino acids. The CDR3 DNA reads as TGCGCCAGCAGTGAGTCGGGATCCATGAACACTGAAGCTTTCTTT. This sequence encodes CASSESGSMNTEAFF.

The gene calls are TRBV20-1 and TRBJ1-2, with D unresolved. CDR3 length equals 14 residues. Per germline, CDR1 DFQATT and CDR2 SNEGSKA (reference sequence). The CDR3 DNA is TGCAGCGCTCAACAGTGGGCAGGAGGGTATGGCTACACCTTC. Amino acids: CSAQQWAGGYGYTF.

This clonotype was counted a few times. The rearrangement joins TRBV9 to TRBJ2-7; D is perhaps TRBD1 (6 bases). Germline lookup yields CDR1 SGDLS and CDR2 YYNGEE. The V gene lost 3 bases and the J gene lost 0 bases, with 13 bases spanning the gap. CDR3 size: 15 residues. CDR3 amino acids: CASSAELQGSYEQYF. The CDR3 region has the DNA TGTGCCAGCAGCGCAGAGTTACAGGGCTCCTACGAGCAGTACTTC.

The J gene is TRBJ1-2, the V gene TRBV29-1; the D is unclear. V was pared by 2 bases and J by 8 bases, with 9 bases between. CDR1 is SQVTM and CDR2 is ANQGSEA in the germline V gene. This CDR3 comprises 11 residues. The CDR3 loop is CSVEYRNGYTF. The CDR3 bases are TGCAGCGTTGAATACAGAAACGGCTACACCTTC.

The chain's CDR3 is CASSTPWGGGEKLFF. In nucleotides, the CDR3 is TGTGCCAGTAGTACCCCGTGGGGTGGAGGTGAAAAACTGTTTTTT. This rearrangement joins TRBV19 to TRBJ1-4; D uncertain. The CDR3 runs 15 residues. In germline, CDR1 is LNHDA, CDR2 SQIVND (reference sequence). Trimming cost V 4 bases and J 7 bases, with 16 bases left between them.

This chain uses TRBV18 with TRBJ1-1; unclear D gene. From germline, CDR1 is KGHSH and CDR2 LQKENI. The CDR3 spans 12 residues. With 6 bases removed from V and 4 bases from J, the gap between germline ends came to 9 bases. The CDR3 spells CASSPDPTEAFF. CDR3 DNA: TGTGCCAGCTCTCCCGACCCCACTGAAGCTTTCTTT. Combining the CDR3 with reference TRBV18 and TRBJ1-1 gives the whole variable domain NAGVMQNPRHLVRRRGQEARLRCSPMKGHSHVYWYRQLPEEGLKFMVYLQKENIIDESGMPKERFSAEFPKEGPSILRIQQVVRGDSAAYFCASSPDPTEAFFGQGTRLTVV.